The 14 T cell receptor beta chains given below trace back to one sample, sequenced in a study of blood T cell repertoires in COVID-19. Profiled with immunoSEQ multiplex PCR; TCRdb holds only in-frame clones, not every one. The data show approximately 300,000 clones, around 90% seen once. Sequencing was carried out using peripheral blood. The receptors were gathered from a woman under 40 with COVID-19, enrolled during active disease.

This clone was picked up one time. J is TRBJ2-7 and V is TRBV2; 9 bases line up with TRBD2. In germline, CDR1 is SNHLY, CDR2 FYNNEI. The CDR3 is 14 residues long. V shed 6 bases, J shed 2 bases, and the junction held 5 bases outside the gene matches. The CDR3 nucleotides read TGTGCCAGCAGCCGGCTAGCGGGAACCTACGAGCAGTACTTC. Its protein product is CASSRLAGTYEQYF.

The chain employs TRBV6-5 and TRBJ2-7, with D tentatively TRBD2 (6 bases). V was clipped by 8 bases and J by 3 bases, with 11 bases between them. From germline, CDR1 is MNHEY and CDR2 SVGAGI. The CDR3 has 12 amino acids. Here the CDR3 DNA reads TGTGCCAGCGGGACTGGATTCTACGAGCAGTACTTC. Translating gives CASGTGFYEQYF.

The chain combines TRBV5-1 with TRBJ1-2; the D is unclear. The length of the CDR3 is 14 residues. Trimming pared 2 bases from V and 0 bases from J, leaving 8 bases between. Germline CDR1 is SGHRS and CDR2 is YFSETQ. CDR3 loop: CASSFTKANYGYTF. The CDR3 region has the DNA TGCGCCAGCAGCTTCACTAAAGCTAACTATGGCTACACCTTC.

J is TRBJ2-3 and V is TRBV7-2; 8 bases are shared with TRBD2. The CDR3 is 16 residues long. The ends lost 5 bases at V and 2 bases at J; junction bases unmatched: 9. Germline-derived CDR1 and CDR2 are SGHTA and FQGNSA. CDR3 loop: CASSTFAGGLTDTQYF. CDR3 coding DNA: TGTGCCAGCAGCACCTTTGCGGGAGGCCTCACAGATACGCAGTATTTT.

The chain has TRBV9 and TRBJ2-3; 7 nucleotides line up with TRBD2. The CDR3 sequence is 16 residues long. Germline CDR1 reads SGDLS; CDR2 reads YYNGEE. V shed 2 bases, J shed 3 bases, and the junction held 9 bases outside the gene matches. The CDR3 sequence: CASSVTAGVWTDTQYF. Here the CDR3 DNA reads TGTGCCAGCAGCGTGACGGCGGGAGTTTGGACAGATACGCAGTATTTT.

V gene TRBV18 combines with J gene TRBJ1-3; D possibly corresponds to TRBD1 (5 bases). V was pared by 0 bases and J by 4 bases, with 25 bases between. The CDR3 runs 20 residues. Germline-derived CDR1 and CDR2 are KGHSH and LQKENI. CDR3 DNA sequence: TGTGCCAGCTCACCACCGGGTTGGGAGAAGGCGGGACCGCTCGGAAACACCATATATTTT. Its protein is CASSPPGWEKAGPLGNTIYF.

The rearrangement links TRBV5-1 to TRBJ2-3, with 13 bases aligning to TRBD2. Looked up from germline, CDR1 is SGHRS and CDR2 is YFSETQ. With V trimmed by 7 bases and J by 5 bases, 4 bases remained unmatched. CDR3 length equals 14 residues. The DNA of the CDR3 is TGCGCCAGCTGCGGACTAGCGGGAGAAGATACGCAGTATTTT. Translating it yields CASCGLAGEDTQYF.

The chain carries TRBV5-1 and TRBJ2-2, with 9 bases that match TRBD2. Germline CDR1 and CDR2: SGHRS and YFSETQ. V lost 0 bases to trimming and J lost 1 base; unmatched junction nucleotides: 1. There are 16 residues in the CDR3. CDR3 protein: CASSLGSGRNTGELFF. Here the CDR3 DNA reads TGCGCCAGCAGCTTGGGTAGCGGGAGGAACACCGGGGAGCTGTTTTTT.

The chain uses TRBV6-5 and TRBJ2-7, with 7 bases aligning to TRBD2. J gave up 5 bases and V 7 bases, and 5 bases lay outside the gene matches. Per germline, CDR1 MNHEY and CDR2 SVGAGI. This CDR3 has 12 amino acids. The CDR3 region has the DNA TGTGCCAGCACCGGAGGACTAGACGAGCAGTACTTC. As protein: CASTGGLDEQYF.

A single count supports this clone. The chain recombines TRBV9 with TRBJ1-2, with D possibly being TRBD1 (6 bases). The germline V gene has CDR1 SGDLS and CDR2 YYNGEE. V lost 4 bases to trimming and J lost 3 bases, with 13 bases between them. This CDR3 comprises 14 residues. The CDR3 DNA reads as TGTGCCAGCAGCCGAATCAGGGGTGACTATGGCTACACCTTC. It yields the protein CASSRIRGDYGYTF.

The chain carries TRBV9 and TRBJ2-5, with 10 bases matching TRBD1. CDR3 length equals 14 residues. Germline values: CDR1 SGDLS, CDR2 YYNGEE. The V gene end was trimmed by 4 bases and the J gene end by 4 bases; junction bases not matched to a gene: 4. CDR3 loop: CASSIGTGVETQYF. The CDR3 DNA is TGTGCCAGCAGCATCGGGACAGGGGTAGAGACCCAGTACTTC.

CDR3 protein: CASSVAGQGYEQYF. DNA of the CDR3: TGTGCCAGCAGCGTTGCGGGACAGGGCTACGAGCAGTACTTC. The chain employs TRBV9 and TRBJ2-7; 9 bases are a match to TRBD1. The CDR3 has 14 residues. Germline V gene lookup returns CDR1 SGDLS and CDR2 YYNGEE. With 2 bases clipped from V and 3 bases from J, the junction kept 3 bases outside the gene matches.

The chain joins TRBV21-1 to TRBJ2-3; the table's D call, TRBD2, was not checked against the DNA. TRBV21-1 is recorded as a pseudogene. This CDR3 region has 10 residues. The CDR3 loop reads CAIKPDTQYF. The CDR3 nucleotides read TGTGCCATCAAGCCAGATACGCAGTATTTT.

V and J are TRBV6-4 and TRBJ1-1, with 10 bases lining up with TRBD1. CDR1 and CDR2 (germline): MRHNA, SNTAGT. The CDR3 is 14 amino acids. The trim removed 6 bases at V and 3 bases at J, leaving 4 bases unmatched. CDR3 nucleotide sequence: TGTGCCAGCAGGGAGGACAGGGGGTACACTGAAGCTTTCTTT. It specifies CASREDRGYTEAFF.